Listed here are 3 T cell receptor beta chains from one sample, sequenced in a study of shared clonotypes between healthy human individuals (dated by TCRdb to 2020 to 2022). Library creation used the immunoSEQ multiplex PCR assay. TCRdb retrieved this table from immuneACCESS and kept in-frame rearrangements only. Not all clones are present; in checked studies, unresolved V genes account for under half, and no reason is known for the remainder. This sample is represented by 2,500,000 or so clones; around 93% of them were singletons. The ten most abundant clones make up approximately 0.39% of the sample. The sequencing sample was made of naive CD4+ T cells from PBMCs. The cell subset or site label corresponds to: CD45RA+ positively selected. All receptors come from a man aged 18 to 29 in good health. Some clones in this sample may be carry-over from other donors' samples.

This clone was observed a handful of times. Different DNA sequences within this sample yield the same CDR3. The CDR3 DNA is TGCGCCAGCAGCTTGGAGGGACGGAACACTGAAGCTTTCTTT. The encoded protein is CASSLEGRNTEAFF. The chain couples TRBV5-1 to TRBJ1-1; D perhaps matches TRBD1 (5 bases). The germline V gene encodes CDR1 SGHRS and CDR2 YFSETQ. The CDR3 has 14 amino acids. V lost 0 bases and J lost 1, with 7 bases in between.

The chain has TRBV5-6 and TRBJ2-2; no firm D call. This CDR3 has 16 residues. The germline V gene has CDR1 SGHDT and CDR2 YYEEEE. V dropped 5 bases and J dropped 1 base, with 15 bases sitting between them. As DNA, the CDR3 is TGTGCCAGCAGGCCCCATTTGGCGCGGAACACCGGGGAGCTGTTTTTT. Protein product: CASRPHLARNTGELFF.

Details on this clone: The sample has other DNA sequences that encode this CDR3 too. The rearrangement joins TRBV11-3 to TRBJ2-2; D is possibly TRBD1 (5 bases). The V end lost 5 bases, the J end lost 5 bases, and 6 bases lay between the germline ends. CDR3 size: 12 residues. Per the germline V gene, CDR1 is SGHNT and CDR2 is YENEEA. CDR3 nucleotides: TGTGCCAGCAGCCCAGGGACCGGGGAGCTGTTTTTT. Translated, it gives CASSPGTGELFF.